These 29 T cell receptor beta chains were all obtained from the same sample, sequenced in a study of T cell repertoires in cytomegalovirus infection. TCRdb reanalysed the reads using MiXCR and keeps one entry per CDR3 protein. The data contain around 330,000 distinct CDR3 sequences, 15% to 20% of them singletons. Material: PBMCs. These receptor sequences come from a human donor in good health (CMV status not recorded). Some clones in this sample may be carry-over from other donors' samples.

This clonotype was seen a handful of times. The chain has TRBV6-5 and TRBJ1-1, with 9 bases identical to TRBD1. The V and J ends lost 0 bases and 2 bases, in that order; junction bases with no gene match: 4. Germline CDR1 reads MNHEY; CDR2 reads SVGAGI. The CDR3 has 16 amino acids. Here the CDR3 reads CASSYSGQGENTEAFF. DNA of the CDR3: TGTGCCAGCAGTTACTCGGGACAGGGAGAAAACACTGAAGCTTTCTTT.

This clonotype was observed a handful of times. J is TRBJ2-5 and V is TRBV20-1; 8 nucleotides agree with TRBD1. This CDR3 comprises 14 residues. V gave up 3 bases and J gave up 2 bases; unmatched junction bases: 5. Germline CDR1 reads DFQATT; CDR2 reads SNEGSKA (reference sequence). The CDR3 coding sequence is TGCAGTGCTAGTTGGGACAGGATACAAGAGACCCAGTACTTC. Translated: CSASWDRIQETQYF.

The chain carries TRBV5-1 and TRBJ2-1; D is perhaps TRBD1 (5 bases). Looked up from germline, CDR1 is SGHRS and CDR2 is YFSETQ. Trimming stripped 7 bases from V and 5 bases from J, with 16 bases between. The CDR3 extends over 14 amino acids. CDR3 nucleotides: TGCGCCAGCCTTCTGAACCCAGGGAACAATGAGCAGTTCTTC. Protein sequence: CASLLNPGNNEQFF.

This clonotype was seen ten or more times. This rearrangement joins TRBV12-3 or TRBV12-4 to TRBJ2-7; D perhaps matches TRBD2 (5 bases). Deletions cut 4 bases from V and 7 bases from J, with 14 bases between. This CDR3 region has 13 residues. The CDR3 protein is CASSYDHPGEQYF. The CDR3 region has the DNA TGTGCCAGCAGTTACGATCACCCGGGGGAGCAGTACTTC.

This clonotype has only a few counts. The V call is TRBV29-1, the J call TRBJ1-1, with D uncertain. Germline values: CDR1 SQVTM, CDR2 ANQGSEA. This CDR3 contains 14 residues. With 4 bases removed from V and 1 base from J, the gap between germline ends came to 13 bases. The CDR3 reads CSVVSRRPNTEAFF. The CDR3 DNA follows: TGCAGCGTTGTTTCACGGAGGCCGAACACTGAAGCTTTCTTT. Combining the CDR3 with reference TRBV29-1 and TRBJ1-1 gives the whole variable domain SAVISQKPSRDICQRGTSLTIQCQVDSQVTMMFWYRQQPGQSLTLIATANQGSEATYESGFVIDKFPISRPNLTFSTLTVSNMSPEDSSIYLCSVVSRRPNTEAFFGQGTRLTVV.

This clonotype has just a few counts. The chain is built from TRBV7-2 and TRBJ1-2, with D possibly being TRBD1 (6 bases). The germline V gene encodes CDR1 SGHTA and CDR2 FQGNSA. The CDR3 has 16 amino acids. The V end lost 6 bases, the J end lost 4 bases, and 21 bases lay between the germline ends. The CDR3 reads CASRLKPGVYVYGYTF. DNA for the CDR3: TGTGCCAGCAGGTTGAAGCCAGGGGTGTATGTCTATGGCTACACCTTC.

This clonotype has more than one count but fewer than ten. The chain joins TRBV6-2 or TRBV6-3 to TRBJ1-5, with D maybe TRBD1 (6 bases). There are 13 residues in the CDR3. Trimming cost V 4 bases and J 5 bases, with 9 bases left between them. Per the germline V gene, CDR1 is MNHEY and CDR2 is SVGEGT. The CDR3 sequence: CASSWTEHQPQHF. CDR3 DNA: TGTGCCAGCAGTTGGACAGAACATCAGCCCCAGCATTTT.

This sequence joins TRBV28 and TRBJ1-1, with 7 positions matching TRBD1. The length of the CDR3 is 14 residues. V was clipped by 4 bases and J by 1 base; unmatched bases: 3. CDR1 and CDR2 (germline): MDHEN, SYDVKM. In DNA form, the CDR3 reads TGTGCCAGCAGTTGGACAGGAGAGAACACTGAAGCTTTCTTT. It translates to CASSWTGENTEAFF.

The chain recombines TRBV6-2 or TRBV6-3 with TRBJ1-1; 7 nucleotides match TRBD1. V was clipped by 8 bases and J by 6 bases; unmatched bases: 6. This CDR3 region has 12 residues. The germline CDR1 and CDR2 sequences are MNHEY and SVGEGT. The CDR3 DNA sequence: TGTGCCAGCGGCAGGGGGAAGTCTGAAGCTTTCTTT. Translating gives CASGRGKSEAFF.

This clonotype occurred a few times. The chain joins TRBV29-1 to TRBJ2-7, with 9 bases fitting TRBD1. The CDR3 is 12 residues long. The germline V gene encodes CDR1 SQVTM and CDR2 ANQGSEA. This CDR3 reads CTARTGVNEQYF. In DNA, the CDR3 is TGCACCGCCCGGACAGGGGTCAACGAGCAGTACTTC.

Many counts were recorded for this clonotype. The rearrangement links TRBV7-2 to TRBJ1-2, with D possibly TRBD1 on 6 matching bases. V gave up 1 base and J gave up 7 bases, with 16 bases separating them. Germline lookup yields CDR1 SGHTA and CDR2 FQGNSA. The CDR3 spans 15 residues. DNA of the CDR3: TGTGCCAGCAGCTTAGACGGGGGGCGCGGGAGTGGCTACACCTTC. As protein: CASSLDGGRGSGYTF.

This clonotype was observed at least ten times. The V gene is TRBV7-2, the J gene TRBJ1-5, with 7 positions matching TRBD1. Germline values: CDR1 SGHTA, CDR2 FQGNSA. The CDR3 is made up of 17 amino acids. The V gene end was trimmed by 2 bases and the J gene end by 4 bases; junction bases not matched to a gene: 11. The CDR3 region has the DNA TGTGCCAGCAGCTTACACTCCGGGACAGAAAAAAATCAGCCCCAGCATTTT. It is translated as CASSLHSGTEKNQPQHF. Looking up the rest from reference TRBV7-2 and TRBJ1-5 gives the full variable domain: GAGVSQSPSNKVTEKGKDVELRCDPISGHTALYWYRQSLGQGLEFLIYFQGNSAPDKSGLPSDRFSAERTGGSVSTLTIQRTQQEDSAVYLCASSLHSGTEKNQPQHFGDGTRLSIL.

This clonotype was recorded a few times. The genes are TRBV15 and TRBJ1-2; a weak D match, TRBD1 (5 bases). This CDR3 has 16 residues. The V gene lost 0 bases and the J gene lost 0 bases, with 11 bases spanning the gap. Per germline, CDR1 LNHNV and CDR2 YYDKDF (reference sequence). In DNA form, the CDR3 reads TGTGCCACCAGCAGAGAAGGAGCAGGGCCTAACTATGGCTACACCTTC. Translated: CATSREGAGPNYGYTF.

This clonotype came up a few times. The rearrangement joins TRBV15 to TRBJ2-5; D may correspond to TRBD1 or TRBD2 (5 bases each). Germline loops: CDR1 LNHNV, CDR2 YYDKDF (reference sequence). CDR3 length: 15 residues. Trimming cost V 0 bases and J 0 bases, with 8 bases left between them. The CDR3 reads CATSRDTGHQETQYF. The CDR3 DNA is TGTGCCACCAGCAGAGATACGGGGCACCAAGAGACCCAGTACTTC.

The table lists this clonotype with many counts. V usage is TRBV15 and J usage is TRBJ2-2; D remains ambiguous. The CDR3 sequence is 18 residues long. The V end was cut by 0 bases, the J end by 0 bases, with 14 bases between. CDR1 and CDR2 from the germline V gene are LNHNV and YYDKDF (reference sequence). CDR3 loop: CATSRDVNRYANTGELFF. The CDR3 nucleotides read TGTGCCACCAGCAGAGATGTCAACAGATACGCGAACACCGGGGAGCTGTTTTTT.

This clonotype was found a few times. This chain joins TRBV18 and TRBJ1-3, with D hard to call. The CDR3 contains 14 residues. Deletions cut 4 bases from V and 0 bases from J, with 7 bases between. Looked up from germline, CDR1 is KGHSH and CDR2 is LQKENI. CDR3 in amino acids: CASSRSNSGNTIYF. The CDR3 nucleotides read TGTGCCAGCTCACGAAGTAACTCTGGAAACACCATATATTTT.

This chain links TRBV12-3 or TRBV12-4 with TRBJ1-2, with TRBD1 identical over 7 bases. V lost 5 bases to trimming and J lost 6 bases; unmatched junction nucleotides: 15. This CDR3 has 16 amino acids. The CDR3 DNA sequence: TGTGCCAGCAGTAGAAGCCCTGACAGGGTAGAGGATGGCTACACCTTC. Translation gives CASSRSPDRVEDGYTF.

At least ten counts were recorded for this clonotype. The rearrangement uses TRBV5-1 and TRBJ2-7; the D is unclear. This CDR3 has 13 amino acids. The germline CDR1 and CDR2 sequences are SGHRS and YFSETQ. V was pared by 0 bases and J by 3 bases, with 7 bases between. The CDR3 DNA is TGCGCCAGCAGCTTGGAAATGGGCTACGAGCAGTACTTC. This sequence encodes CASSLEMGYEQYF.

The chain carries TRBV20-1 and TRBJ2-2; D uncertain. Germline CDR1 and CDR2: DFQATT and SNEGSKA (reference sequence). V was clipped by 6 bases and J by 4 bases, with 9 bases between them. CDR3 size: 12 residues. For the CDR3, the DNA is TGCAGTGCAAAATGGGTCACCGGGGAGCTGTTTTTT. It is translated as CSAKWVTGELFF.

This clonotype was counted many times. The chain couples TRBV7-9 to TRBJ2-7, with D possibly matching TRBD2 (5 bases). Trimming pared 5 bases from V and 4 bases from J, leaving 12 bases between. The CDR3 length is 13 residues. Germline CDR1 SEHNR, CDR2 FQNEAQ (reference sequence). CDR3: CASSAGILYEQYF. CDR3 DNA: TGTGCCAGCAGCGCCGGGATCCTTTACGAGCAGTACTTC.

Many counts were recorded for this clonotype. This chain links TRBV6-1 with TRBJ2-7; TRBD2 aligns across 9 bases. The J segment lost 0 bases and the V segment lost 2 bases, leaving 2 bases of the junction unmatched. Germline loops: CDR1 MNHNS, CDR2 SASEGT. The CDR3 loop spans 15 amino acids. Here the CDR3 reads CASSELAGNSYEQYF. For the CDR3, the DNA is TGTGCCAGCAGTGAACTAGCGGGGAACTCCTACGAGCAGTACTTC.

The chain joins TRBV6-6 to TRBJ1-3; no definite D call. Germline V gene lookup returns CDR1 MNHNY and CDR2 SVGAGI (reference sequence). CDR3 length equals 17 residues. Trimming cost V 0 bases and J 3 bases, with 15 bases left between them. CDR3: CASSYSSQSYGGNTIYF. DNA for the CDR3: TGTGCCAGCAGTTACTCGAGCCAGAGTTATGGTGGAAACACCATATATTTT.

This clonotype was seen a few times. The chain is built from TRBV6-2 or TRBV6-3 and TRBJ2-1, with 11 bases identical to TRBD2. V was pared by 8 bases and J by 6 bases, with 9 bases of the junction left unmatched. Germline loops: CDR1 MNHEY, CDR2 SVGEGT. The CDR3 is 15 residues long. CDR3 nucleotides: TGTGCCAGCCGAGTGACTAGCGGGAAATTCAATGAGCAGTTCTTC. It is translated as CASRVTSGKFNEQFF.

V usage is TRBV5-1 and J usage is TRBJ2-5; maybe TRBD2 (6 bases). With 0 bases removed from V and 2 bases from J, the gap between germline ends came to 11 bases. The CDR3 length is 15 residues. Germline CDR1 reads SGHRS; CDR2 reads YFSETQ. The CDR3 region has the DNA TGCGCCAGCAGCTTGGGGGGGGTGACTCAAGAGACCCAGTACTTC. Translated, it gives CASSLGGVTQETQYF. The variable domain in full, completed from reference TRBV5-1 and TRBJ2-5, reads KAGVTQTPRYLIKTRGQQVTLSCSPISGHRSVSWYQQTPGQGLQFLFEYFSETQRNKGNFPGRFSGRQFSNSRSEMNVSTLELGDSALYLCASSLGGVTQETQYFGPGTRLLVL.

Many counts were recorded for this clonotype. This chain joins TRBV19 and TRBJ1-5, with 12 bases lining up with TRBD1. The germline V gene has CDR1 LNHDA and CDR2 SQIVND (reference sequence). The V gene end was trimmed by 5 bases and the J gene end by 7 bases; junction bases not matched to a gene: 9. The CDR3 length is 16 residues. CDR3 amino acids: CASSVQPGQGAQPQHF. The DNA for the CDR3 is TGTGCCAGTAGTGTTCAACCGGGACAGGGGGCCCAGCCCCAGCATTTT.

Only a few counts were recorded for this clonotype. CDR3 DNA sequence: TGTGCCAGCATCATGGGGGGATCGAACACTGAAGCTTTCTTT. This translates into CASIMGGSNTEAFF. The V call is TRBV28, the J call TRBJ1-1; a possible D gene is TRBD1 (5 bases). V gave up 7 bases and J gave up 1 base, with 13 bases separating them. CDR1 MDHEN and CDR2 SYDVKM come from the germline V gene. The CDR3 runs to 14 residues.

This clonotype was recorded many times. This chain connects TRBV10-3 to TRBJ1-5; 7 bases align to TRBD1. V lost 2 bases and J lost 6; bases outside the gene matches: 4. The V gene's germline CDR1 is ENHRY and CDR2 SYGVKD. The CDR3 has 14 residues. As DNA, the CDR3 is TGTGCCATCAGTGAGGGACAGGAAGTTCAGCCCCAGCATTTT. Translation: CAISEGQEVQPQHF.

The V and J genes are TRBV28 and TRBJ2-1; no reliable D call. The germline CDR1 and CDR2 sequences are MDHEN and SYDVKM. The CDR3 is 15 amino acids. V gave up 5 bases and J gave up 2 bases, with 13 bases separating them. CDR3 in DNA: TGTGCCAGCAGTGATATTTTTTTCACCTACAATGAGCAGTTCTTC. Protein product: CASSDIFFTYNEQFF.

This rearrangement joins TRBV4-2 to TRBJ2-1; 7 bases line up with TRBD1. The germline CDR1 and CDR2 sequences are LGHNA and YNFKEQ. This CDR3 is 14 amino acids long. The V gene end was trimmed by 1 base and the J gene end by 6 bases; junction bases not matched to a gene: 3. CDR3 loop: CASSQGDSFNEQFF. The CDR3 region has the DNA TGTGCCAGCAGCCAAGGGGACAGCTTCAATGAGCAGTTCTTC.